This TCR beta chain was documented in a study of blood T cell repertoires in COVID-19. Study-level information: From the United States, Italy and Spain came samples of acute and convalescent COVID-19. In each case, the material was cDNA or gDNA derived from T cells, B-cell-depleted T cells, or PBMCs.

It was during active infection that Seattle patients were enrolled and then longitudinally followed. CDR3 length equals 13 residues. Germline CDR1 is MNHNY and CDR2 is SVGAGI (reference sequence). The trim removed 6 bases at V and 5 bases at J, leaving 5 bases unmatched. Per the original methods: Quantification of nucleated cells was approximated via reference gene primer amplification. TCRdb keeps only in-frame clones here, not all; method: immunoSEQ multiplex PCR. V, J and clone size reflect that table, while D and trimming were determined from the DNA. The sample contains some 240,000 clones, 80% to 90% of which appear only once.

This sequence joins TRBV6-6 and TRBJ1-2; 8 positions match TRBD1. The TCR originated in a woman between 70 and 85 years old with COVID-19, enrolled during active disease. Source material: peripheral blood. The CDR3 DNA is TGTGCCAGCAGCAGGACAGGGTTATATGGCTACACCTTC. Protein sequence: CASSRTGLYGYTF.